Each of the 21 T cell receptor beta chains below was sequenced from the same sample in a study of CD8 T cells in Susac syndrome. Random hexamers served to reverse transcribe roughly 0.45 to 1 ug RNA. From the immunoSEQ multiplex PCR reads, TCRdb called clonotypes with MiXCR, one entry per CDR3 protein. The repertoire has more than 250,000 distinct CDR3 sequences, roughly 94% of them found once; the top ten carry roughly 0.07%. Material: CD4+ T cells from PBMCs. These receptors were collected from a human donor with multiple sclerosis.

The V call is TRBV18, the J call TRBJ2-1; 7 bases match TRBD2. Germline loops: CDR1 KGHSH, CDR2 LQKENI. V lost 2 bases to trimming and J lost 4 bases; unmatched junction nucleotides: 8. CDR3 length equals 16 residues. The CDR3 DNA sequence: TGTGCCAGCTCACCAGGGCGGGAGCGCCAGTACAATGAGCAGTTCTTC. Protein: CASSPGRERQYNEQFF. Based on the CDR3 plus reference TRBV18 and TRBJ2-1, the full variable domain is NAGVMQNPRHLVRRRGQEARLRCSPMKGHSHVYWYRQLPEEGLKFMVYLQKENIIDESGMPKERFSAEFPKEGPSILRIQQVVRGDSAAYFCASSPGRERQYNEQFFGPGTRLTVL.

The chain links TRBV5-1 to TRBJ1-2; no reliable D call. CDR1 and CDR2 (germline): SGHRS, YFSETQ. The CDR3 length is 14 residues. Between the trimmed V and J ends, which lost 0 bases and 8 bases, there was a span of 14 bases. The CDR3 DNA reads TGCGCCAGCAGCTTGGACACCCTTGTTACGGGCTACACCTTC. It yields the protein CASSLDTLVTGYTF.

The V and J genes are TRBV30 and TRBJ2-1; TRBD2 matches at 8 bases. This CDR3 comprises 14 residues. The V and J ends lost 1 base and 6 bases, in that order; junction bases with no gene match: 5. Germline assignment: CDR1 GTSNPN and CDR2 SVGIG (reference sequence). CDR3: CAWSELAVSNEQFF. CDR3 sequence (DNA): TGTGCCTGGAGTGAACTAGCGGTTAGCAATGAGCAGTTCTTC.

CDR3 bases: TGCAGTGCTCCAACCCAGGCCGGAGTGACTGAAGCTTTCTTT. It encodes CSAPTQAGVTEAFF. This chain connects TRBV20-1 to TRBJ1-1; D remains unclear. This CDR3 is built from 14 residues. The V end was cut by 5 bases, the J end by 5 bases, with 18 bases between. The germline gives CDR1 DFQATT, CDR2 SNEGSKA (reference sequence).

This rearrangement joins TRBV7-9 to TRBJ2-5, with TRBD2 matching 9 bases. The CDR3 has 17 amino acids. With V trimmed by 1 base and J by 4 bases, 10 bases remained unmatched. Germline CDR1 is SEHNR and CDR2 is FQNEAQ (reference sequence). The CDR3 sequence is CASSLGVMREGPETQYF. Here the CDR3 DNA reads TGTGCCAGCAGCTTAGGTGTTATGCGGGAGGGCCCAGAGACCCAGTACTTC.

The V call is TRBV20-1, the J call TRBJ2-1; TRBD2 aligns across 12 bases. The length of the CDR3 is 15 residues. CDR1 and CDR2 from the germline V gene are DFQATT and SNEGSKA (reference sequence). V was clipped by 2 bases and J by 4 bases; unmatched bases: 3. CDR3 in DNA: TGCAGTGCTAGACCAGGACTAGCGGGGTACAATGAGCAGTTCTTC. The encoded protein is CSARPGLAGYNEQFF.

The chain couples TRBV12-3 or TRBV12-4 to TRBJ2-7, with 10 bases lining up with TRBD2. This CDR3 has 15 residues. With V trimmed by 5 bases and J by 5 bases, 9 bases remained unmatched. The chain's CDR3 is CASSPIGAGGHEQYF. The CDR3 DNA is TGTGCCAGCAGTCCGATTGGAGCGGGGGGGCACGAGCAGTACTTC.

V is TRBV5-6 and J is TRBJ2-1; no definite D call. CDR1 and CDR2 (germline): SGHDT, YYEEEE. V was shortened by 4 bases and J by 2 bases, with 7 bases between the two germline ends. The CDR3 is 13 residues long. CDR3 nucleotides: TGTGCCAGCAGCCCATTTACCTACAATGAGCAGTTCTTC. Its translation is CASSPFTYNEQFF.

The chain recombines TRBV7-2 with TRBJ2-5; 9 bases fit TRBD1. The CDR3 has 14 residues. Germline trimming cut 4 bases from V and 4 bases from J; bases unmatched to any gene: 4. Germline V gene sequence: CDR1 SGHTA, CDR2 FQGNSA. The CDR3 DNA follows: TGTGCCAGCAGCTGGGACAGGGCACGAGAGACCCAGTACTTC. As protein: CASSWDRARETQYF.

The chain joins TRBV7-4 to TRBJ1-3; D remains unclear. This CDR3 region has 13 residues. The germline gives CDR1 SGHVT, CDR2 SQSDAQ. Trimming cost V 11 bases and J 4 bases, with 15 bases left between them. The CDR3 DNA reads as TGTGCCTCCTACCCCGGCTCCGGAAACACCATATATTTT. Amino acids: CASYPGSGNTIYF.

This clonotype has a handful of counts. As DNA, the CDR3 is TGTGCCAGCAGTTCCGGTCGGACTGAAGCTTTCTTT. This codes for CASSSGRTEAFF. The rearrangement joins TRBV12-3 or TRBV12-4 to TRBJ1-1; D unclear. This CDR3 region has 12 residues. The V end was cut by 4 bases, the J end by 5 bases, with 8 bases between.

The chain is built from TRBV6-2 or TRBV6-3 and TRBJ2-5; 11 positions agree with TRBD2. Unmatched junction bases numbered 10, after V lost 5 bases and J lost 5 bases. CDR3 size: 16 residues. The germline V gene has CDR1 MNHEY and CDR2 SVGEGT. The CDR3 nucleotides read TGTGCCAGCAGTAGGCCCATGACTAGCGGGAAGGAGACCCAGTACTTC. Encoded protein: CASSRPMTSGKETQYF.

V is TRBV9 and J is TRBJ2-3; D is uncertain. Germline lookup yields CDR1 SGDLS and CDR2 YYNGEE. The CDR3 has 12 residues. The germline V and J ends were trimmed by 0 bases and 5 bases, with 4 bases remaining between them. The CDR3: CASSVGKDTQYF. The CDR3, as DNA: TGTGCCAGCAGCGTAGGGAAAGATACGCAGTATTTT.

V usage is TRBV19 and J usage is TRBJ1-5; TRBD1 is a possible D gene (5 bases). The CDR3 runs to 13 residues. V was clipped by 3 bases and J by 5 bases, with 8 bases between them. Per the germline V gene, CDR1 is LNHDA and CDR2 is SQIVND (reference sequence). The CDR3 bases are TGTGCCAGTAGTATGGGCAGGGATCAGCCCCAGCATTTT. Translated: CASSMGRDQPQHF.

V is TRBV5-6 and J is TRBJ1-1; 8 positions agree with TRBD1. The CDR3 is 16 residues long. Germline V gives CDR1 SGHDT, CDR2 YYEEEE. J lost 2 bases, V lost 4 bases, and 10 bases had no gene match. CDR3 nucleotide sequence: TGTGCCAGCAGCGGTTTAGGACAGGGACTCAACACTGAAGCTTTCTTT. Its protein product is CASSGLGQGLNTEAFF.

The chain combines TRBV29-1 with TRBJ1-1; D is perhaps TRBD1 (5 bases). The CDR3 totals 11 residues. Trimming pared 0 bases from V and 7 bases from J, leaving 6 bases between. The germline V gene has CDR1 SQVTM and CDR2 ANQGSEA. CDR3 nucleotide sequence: TGCAGCGTTGAAGATGGGGGTGAAGCTTTCTTT. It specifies CSVEDGGEAFF.

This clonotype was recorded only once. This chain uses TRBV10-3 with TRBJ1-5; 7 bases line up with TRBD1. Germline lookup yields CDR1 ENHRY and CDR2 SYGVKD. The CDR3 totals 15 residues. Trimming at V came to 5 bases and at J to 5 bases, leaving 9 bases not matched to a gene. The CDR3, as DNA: TGTGCCATCAGTCAAACGGGACAGCGGGATCAGCCCCAGCATTTT. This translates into CAISQTGQRDQPQHF.

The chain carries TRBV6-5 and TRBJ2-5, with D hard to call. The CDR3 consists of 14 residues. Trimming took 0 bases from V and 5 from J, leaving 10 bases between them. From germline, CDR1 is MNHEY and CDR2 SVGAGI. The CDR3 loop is CASSYSSRVETQYF. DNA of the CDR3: TGTGCCAGCAGTTACTCTAGTAGGGTGGAGACCCAGTACTTC.

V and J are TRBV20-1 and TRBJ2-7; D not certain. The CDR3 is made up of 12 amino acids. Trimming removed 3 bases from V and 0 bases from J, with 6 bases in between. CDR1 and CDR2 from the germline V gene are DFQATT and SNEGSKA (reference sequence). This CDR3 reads CSASPTSYEQYF. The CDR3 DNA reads TGCAGTGCTAGTCCCACCTCCTACGAGCAGTACTTC.

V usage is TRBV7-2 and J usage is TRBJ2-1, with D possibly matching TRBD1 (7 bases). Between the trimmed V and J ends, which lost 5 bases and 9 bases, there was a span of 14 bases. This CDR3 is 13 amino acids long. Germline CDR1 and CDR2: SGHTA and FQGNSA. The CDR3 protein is CASSTQGRGEQFF. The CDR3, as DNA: TGTGCCAGCAGCACACAGGGGCGGGGTGAGCAGTTCTTC.

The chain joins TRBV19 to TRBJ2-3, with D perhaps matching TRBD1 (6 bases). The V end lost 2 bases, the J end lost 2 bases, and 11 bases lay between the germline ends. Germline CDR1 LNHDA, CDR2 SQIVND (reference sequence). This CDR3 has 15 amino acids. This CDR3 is CASSITGQNTDTQYF. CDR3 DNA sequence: TGTGCCAGTAGTATAACGGGACAAAACACAGATACGCAGTATTTT.